This is a list of T cell receptor beta chains from one sample in a study of PD-1 blockade in classical Hodgkin lymphoma. Only in-frame clones appear in the TCRdb table, and some are missing; sequencing was by immunoSEQ multiplex PCR. The sample contains approximately 59,000 clones, approximately 90% of which appear only once. This specimen was peripheral blood mononuclear cells (PBMCs), taken before the second cycle of nivolumab. Receptors were obtained from a human donor with classical Hodgkin lymphoma. Both conserved end residues are trimmed from each CDR3. Expanded clones get a size class; other rows say once, few or many, or leave the size out.

size: NA
V: TRBV9
J: TRBJ2-2
CDR3: ASSVENTGELF

size: NA
V: TRBV2
J: TRBJ2-3
CDR3: ASRTGTSNADTQY

size: NA
V: TRBV6-6
J: TRBJ2-1
CDR3: ASSYTRYNEQF

size: NA
V: TRBV7-6
J: TRBJ2-7
CDR3: ASSSLAGTGNSYEQY

size: NA
V: TRBV9
J: TRBJ2-3
CDR3: ASSVVGGRAPDTQY

size: NA
V: TRBV23-1
J: TRBJ1-5
CDR3: ASSQFHFHLVSNQPQH

size: few
V: TRBV7-9
J: TRBJ1-5
CDR3: ASSPGVGVNQPQH

size: NA
V: TRBV30
J: TRBJ2-4
CDR3: AWRDVAKNIQY

size: few
V: TRBV7-2
J: TRBJ2-1
CDR3: ASSRQRWGNYNEQF

size: NA
V: TRBV15
J: TRBJ1-2
CDR3: ATSRESPTGNGYT

size: NA
V: TRBV27
J: TRBJ1-2
CDR3: ASSLGGSYYGYT

size: NA
V: TRBV29-1
J: TRBJ1-1
CDR3: SVEDLPDRSMNTEAF

size: once
V: TRBV27
J: TRBJ2-3
CDR3: ASKDGLAGTDTQY

size: NA
V: TRBV27
J: TRBJ2-5
CDR3: ASSLQGGQFQETQY

size: NA
V: TRBV25-1
J: TRBJ2-6
CDR3: ASSEWGQVESGANVLT

size: NA
V: TRBV28
J: TRBJ2-2
CDR3: AVQDRANTGELF

size: NA
V: TRBV7-3
J: TRBJ2-7
CDR3: ASSLMVTREGSYEQY

size: NA
V: TRBV30
J: TRBJ2-7
CDR3: AWEVAGGFTYEQY

size: NA
V: TRBV30
J: TRBJ2-6
CDR3: AWRASGRSSSGANVLT

size: NA
V: TRBV18
J: TRBJ1-2
CDR3: ASSPPLGTGSLADGYT

size: NA
V: TRBV19
J: TRBJ2-3
CDR3: ASSIGTALTDTQY

size: once
V: TRBV5-1
J: TRBJ2-7
CDR3: ASSLVLAGVGYEQY

size: NA
V: TRBV5-1
J: TRBJ2-5
CDR3: ASNLGTGETQY

size: few
V: TRBV7-3
J: TRBJ1-3
CDR3: ASSFTGHSGNTIY